The clone carrying this T cell receptor beta chain was counted between two and nine times. Antigen: not known. The germline V gene has CDR1 MGHDK and CDR2 SYGVNS. This CDR3 has 14 residues. V lost 5 bases and J lost 5, with 15 bases in between. Isolated RNA was reverse transcribed in full, so expressed TCRB transcripts were sequenced. Repertoires were generated with immunoSEQ multiplex PCR, while TCRdb's copy carries only in-frame clones and drops some. The data hold under 300,000 clones, with under 13% observed a single time. This sample stems from a study of beta chain features in type 1 diabetes. Notes on the study in general: Type 1 diabetes patients had moderately but significantly shorter TCRB CDR3s in all four CD4+ subsets.

Sequencing was done on a sample of naive CD4+ T cells from blood. The receptor comes from a man aged 25 to 40 with type 1 diabetes. The chain carries TRBV25-1 and TRBJ2-5, with a tentative D call TRBD2 (7 bases). CDR3 sequence (DNA): TGTGCCAGCAGTAGCTCGGGGGGCGGGGAGACCCAGTACTTC. Amino acids: CASSSSGGGETQYF.